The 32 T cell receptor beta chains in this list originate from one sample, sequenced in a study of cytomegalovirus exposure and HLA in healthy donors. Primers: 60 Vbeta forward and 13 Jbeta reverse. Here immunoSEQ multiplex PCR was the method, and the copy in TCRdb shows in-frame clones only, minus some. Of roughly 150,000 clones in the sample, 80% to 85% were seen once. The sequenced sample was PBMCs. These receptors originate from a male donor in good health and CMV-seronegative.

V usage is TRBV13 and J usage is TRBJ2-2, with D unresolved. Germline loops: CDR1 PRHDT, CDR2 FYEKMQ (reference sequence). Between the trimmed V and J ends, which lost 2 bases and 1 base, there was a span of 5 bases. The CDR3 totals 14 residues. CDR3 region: CASSLSGNTGELFF. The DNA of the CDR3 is TGTGCCAGCAGCTTATCAGGGAACACCGGGGAGCTGTTTTTT.

The CDR3 spells CASSTGQGFNEKLFF. In DNA form, the CDR3 reads TGTGCCAGCAGCACAGGACAGGGATTTAACGAAAAACTGTTTTTT. The chain couples TRBV5-8 to TRBJ1-4; 8 nucleotides agree with TRBD1. The CDR3 runs to 15 residues. Losses at the gene ends were 4 bases for V and 8 bases for J; bases not matched to a gene: 10. Germline V gene data show CDR1 as SGHTS and CDR2 as YDEGEE.

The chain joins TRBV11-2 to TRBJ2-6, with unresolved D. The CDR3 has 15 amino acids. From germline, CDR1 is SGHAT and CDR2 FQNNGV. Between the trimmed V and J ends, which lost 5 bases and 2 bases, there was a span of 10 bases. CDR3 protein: CASSPTETGANVLTF. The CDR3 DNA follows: TGTGCCAGCAGCCCGACGGAGACTGGGGCCAACGTCCTGACTTTC.

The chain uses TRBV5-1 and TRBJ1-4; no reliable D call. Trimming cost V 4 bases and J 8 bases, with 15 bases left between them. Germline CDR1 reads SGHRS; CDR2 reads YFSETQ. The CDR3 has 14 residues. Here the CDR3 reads CASSADSGREKLFF. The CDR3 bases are TGCGCCAGCAGCGCGGACTCGGGAAGGGAAAAACTGTTTTTT.

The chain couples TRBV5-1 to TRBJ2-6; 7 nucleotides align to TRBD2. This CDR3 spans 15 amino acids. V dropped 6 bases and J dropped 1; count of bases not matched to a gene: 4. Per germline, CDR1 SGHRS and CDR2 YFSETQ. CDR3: CASKTGGSGANVLTF. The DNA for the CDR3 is TGCGCCAGCAAGACGGGGGGTTCTGGGGCCAACGTCCTGACTTTC.

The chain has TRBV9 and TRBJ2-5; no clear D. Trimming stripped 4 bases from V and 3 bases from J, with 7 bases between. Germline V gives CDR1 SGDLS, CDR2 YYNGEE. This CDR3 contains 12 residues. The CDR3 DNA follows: TGTGCCAGCAGCAAGAGTGAAGAGACCCAGTACTTC. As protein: CASSKSEETQYF.

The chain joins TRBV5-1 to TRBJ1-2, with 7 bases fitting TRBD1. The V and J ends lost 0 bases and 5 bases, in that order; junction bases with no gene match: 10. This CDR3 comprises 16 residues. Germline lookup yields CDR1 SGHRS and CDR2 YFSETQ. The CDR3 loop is CASSLATGVDRYGYTF. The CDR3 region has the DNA TGCGCCAGCAGCTTGGCCACAGGGGTGGATAGGTATGGCTACACCTTC.

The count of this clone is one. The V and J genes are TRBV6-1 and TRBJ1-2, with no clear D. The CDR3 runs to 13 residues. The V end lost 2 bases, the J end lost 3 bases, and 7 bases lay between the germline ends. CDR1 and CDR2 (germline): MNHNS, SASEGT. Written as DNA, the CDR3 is TGTGCCAGCAGTGAAACGGAGGACTATGGCTACACCTTC. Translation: CASSETEDYGYTF.

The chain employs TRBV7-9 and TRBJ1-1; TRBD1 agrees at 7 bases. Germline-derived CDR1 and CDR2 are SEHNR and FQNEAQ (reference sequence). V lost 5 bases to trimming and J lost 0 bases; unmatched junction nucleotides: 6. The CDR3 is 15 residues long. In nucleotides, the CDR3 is TGTGCCAGCAGCGGCGGACAGGTCTTGAACACTGAAGCTTTCTTT. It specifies CASSGGQVLNTEAFF.

CDR3 residues: CASSPFDRDRMNTEAFF. CDR3 DNA sequence: TGTGCCAGCAGCCCCTTTGACAGGGACCGAATGAACACTGAAGCTTTCTTT. This chain links TRBV5-4 with TRBJ1-1, with 7 bases matching TRBD1. This CDR3 comprises 17 residues. The germline gives CDR1 SGHNT, CDR2 YYREEE (reference sequence). V gave up 4 bases and J gave up 0 bases; unmatched junction bases: 12.

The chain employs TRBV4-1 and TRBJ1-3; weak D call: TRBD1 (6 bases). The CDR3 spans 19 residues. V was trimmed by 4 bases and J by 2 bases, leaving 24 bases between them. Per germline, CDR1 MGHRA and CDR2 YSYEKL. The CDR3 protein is CASSPFTGTSRATGNTIYF. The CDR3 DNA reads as TGCGCCAGCAGCCCCTTTACAGGGACCTCTCGGGCTACTGGAAACACCATATATTTT.

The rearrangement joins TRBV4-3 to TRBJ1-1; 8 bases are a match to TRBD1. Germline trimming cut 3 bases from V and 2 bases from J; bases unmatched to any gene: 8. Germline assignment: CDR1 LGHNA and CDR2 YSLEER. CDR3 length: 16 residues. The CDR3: CASSHGTDRVNTEAFF. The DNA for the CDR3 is TGCGCCAGCAGCCACGGGACGGACAGGGTAAACACTGAAGCTTTCTTT.

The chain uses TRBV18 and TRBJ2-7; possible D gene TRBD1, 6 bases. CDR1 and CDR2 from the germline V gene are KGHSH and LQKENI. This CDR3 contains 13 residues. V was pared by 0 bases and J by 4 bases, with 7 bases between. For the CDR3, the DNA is TGTGCCAGCTCACCACCGGGGGCATACGAGCAGTACTTC. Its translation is CASSPPGAYEQYF. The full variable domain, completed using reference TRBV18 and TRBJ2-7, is NAGVMQNPRHLVRRRGQEARLRCSPMKGHSHVYWYRQLPEEGLKFMVYLQKENIIDESGMPKERFSAEFPKEGPSILRIQQVVRGDSAAYFCASSPPGAYEQYFGPGTRLTVT.

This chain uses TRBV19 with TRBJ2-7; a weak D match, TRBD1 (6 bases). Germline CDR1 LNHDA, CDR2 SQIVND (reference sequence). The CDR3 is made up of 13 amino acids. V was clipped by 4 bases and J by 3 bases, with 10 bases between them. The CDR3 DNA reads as TGTGCCAGTAGTAGCAGGGGCGGCTACGAGCAGTACTTC. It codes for CASSSRGGYEQYF.

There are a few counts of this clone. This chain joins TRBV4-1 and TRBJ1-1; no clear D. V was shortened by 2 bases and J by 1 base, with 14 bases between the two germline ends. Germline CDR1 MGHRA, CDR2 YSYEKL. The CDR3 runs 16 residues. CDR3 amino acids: CASSQFPLRGNTEAFF. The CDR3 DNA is TGCGCCAGCAGCCAATTTCCGCTACGCGGGAACACTGAAGCTTTCTTT.

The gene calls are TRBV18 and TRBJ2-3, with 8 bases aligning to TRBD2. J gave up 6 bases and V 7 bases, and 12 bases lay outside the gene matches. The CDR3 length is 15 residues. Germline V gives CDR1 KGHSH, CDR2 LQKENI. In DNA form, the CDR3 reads TGTGCCAGCTTCCCCCGCGCGGGAGGAGGCGATACGCAGTATTTT. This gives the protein CASFPRAGGGDTQYF.

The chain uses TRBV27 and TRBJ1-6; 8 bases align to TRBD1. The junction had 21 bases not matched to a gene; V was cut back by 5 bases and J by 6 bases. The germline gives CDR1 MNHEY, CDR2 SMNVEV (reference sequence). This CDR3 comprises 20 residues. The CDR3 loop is CASSHLGGRGRRAFNSPLHF. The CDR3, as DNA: TGTGCCAGCAGTCACCTTGGAGGCAGGGGGCGCAGGGCCTTTAATTCACCCCTCCACTTT.

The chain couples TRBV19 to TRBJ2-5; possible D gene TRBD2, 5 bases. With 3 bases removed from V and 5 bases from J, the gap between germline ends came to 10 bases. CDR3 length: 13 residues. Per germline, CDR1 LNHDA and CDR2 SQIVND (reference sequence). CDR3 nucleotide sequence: TGTGCCAGTAGTATCGTCCCGGGGGAGACCCAGTACTTC. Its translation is CASSIVPGETQYF.

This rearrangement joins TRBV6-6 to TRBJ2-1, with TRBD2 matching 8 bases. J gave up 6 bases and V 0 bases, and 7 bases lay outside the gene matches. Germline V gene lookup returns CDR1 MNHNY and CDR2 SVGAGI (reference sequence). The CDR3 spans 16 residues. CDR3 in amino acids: CASSYSGTSGLNEQFF. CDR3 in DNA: TGTGCCAGCAGTTACTCCGGGACTAGTGGTCTCAATGAGCAGTTCTTC.

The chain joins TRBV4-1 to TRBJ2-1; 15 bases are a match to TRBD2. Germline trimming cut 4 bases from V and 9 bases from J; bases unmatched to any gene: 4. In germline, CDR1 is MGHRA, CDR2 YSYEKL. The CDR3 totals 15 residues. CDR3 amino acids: CASSRTSGGAAEQFF. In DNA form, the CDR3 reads TGCGCCAGCAGCCGGACTAGCGGGGGGGCGGCTGAGCAGTTCTTC.

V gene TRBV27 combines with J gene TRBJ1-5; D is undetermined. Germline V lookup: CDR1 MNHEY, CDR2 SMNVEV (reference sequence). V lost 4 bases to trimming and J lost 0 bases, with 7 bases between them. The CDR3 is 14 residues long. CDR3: CASSSQNSNQPQHF. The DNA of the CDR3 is TGTGCCAGCAGTTCGCAGAATAGCAATCAGCCCCAGCATTTT.

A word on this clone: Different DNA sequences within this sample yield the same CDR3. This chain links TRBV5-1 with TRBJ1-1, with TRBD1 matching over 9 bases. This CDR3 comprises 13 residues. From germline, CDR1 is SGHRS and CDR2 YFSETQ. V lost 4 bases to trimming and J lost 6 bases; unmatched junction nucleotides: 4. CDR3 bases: TGCGCCAGCAGCCCCGGACAGGGGCCTGAAGCTTTCTTT. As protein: CASSPGQGPEAFF.

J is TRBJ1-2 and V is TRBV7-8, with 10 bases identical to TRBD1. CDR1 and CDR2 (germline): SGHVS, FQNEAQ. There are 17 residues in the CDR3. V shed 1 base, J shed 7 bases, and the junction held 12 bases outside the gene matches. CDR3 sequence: CASSLGGRGQGVFGYTF. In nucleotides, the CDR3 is TGTGCCAGCAGCTTAGGGGGGAGAGGACAGGGGGTTTTTGGCTACACCTTC.

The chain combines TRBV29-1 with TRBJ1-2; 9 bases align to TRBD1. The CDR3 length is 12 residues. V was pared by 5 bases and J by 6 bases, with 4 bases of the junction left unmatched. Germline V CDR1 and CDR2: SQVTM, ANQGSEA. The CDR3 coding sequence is TGCAGCGTTTACAGGGGGCAGGATGGCTACACCTTC. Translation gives CSVYRGQDGYTF.

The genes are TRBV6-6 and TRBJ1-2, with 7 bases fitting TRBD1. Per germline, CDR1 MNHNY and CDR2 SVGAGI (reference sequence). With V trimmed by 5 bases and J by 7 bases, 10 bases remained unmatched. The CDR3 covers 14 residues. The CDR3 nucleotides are TGTGCCAGCAGTCGCCGGGACAGACAGTCTGGCTACACCTTC. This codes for CASSRRDRQSGYTF.

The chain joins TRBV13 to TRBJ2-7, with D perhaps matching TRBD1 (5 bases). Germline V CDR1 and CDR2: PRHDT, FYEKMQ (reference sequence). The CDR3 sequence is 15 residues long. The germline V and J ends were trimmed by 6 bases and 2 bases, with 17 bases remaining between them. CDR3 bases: TGTGCCAGCAGTCCTACCCCGACAGCCACCTACGAGCAGTACTTC. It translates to CASSPTPTATYEQYF.

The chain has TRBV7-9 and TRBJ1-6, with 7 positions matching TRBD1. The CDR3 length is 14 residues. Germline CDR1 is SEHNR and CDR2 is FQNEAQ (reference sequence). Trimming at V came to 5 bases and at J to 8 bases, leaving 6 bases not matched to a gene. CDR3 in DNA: TGTGCCAGCAGCGGGAGACAGGGCCATTCACCCCTCCACTTT. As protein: CASSGRQGHSPLHF.

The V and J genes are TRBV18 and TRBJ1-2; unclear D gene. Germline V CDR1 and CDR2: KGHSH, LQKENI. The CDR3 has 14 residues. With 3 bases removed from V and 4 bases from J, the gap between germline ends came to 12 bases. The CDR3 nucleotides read TGTGCCAGCTCACCGGAGGGCGCCGGCTATGGCTACACCTTC. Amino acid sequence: CASSPEGAGYGYTF.

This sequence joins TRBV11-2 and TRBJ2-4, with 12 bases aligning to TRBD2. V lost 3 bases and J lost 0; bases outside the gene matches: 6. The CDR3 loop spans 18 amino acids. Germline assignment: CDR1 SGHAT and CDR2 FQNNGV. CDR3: CASSFGLAGSLAKNIQYF. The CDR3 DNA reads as TGTGCCAGCAGCTTTGGACTAGCGGGGAGTCTAGCCAAAAACATTCAGTACTTC.

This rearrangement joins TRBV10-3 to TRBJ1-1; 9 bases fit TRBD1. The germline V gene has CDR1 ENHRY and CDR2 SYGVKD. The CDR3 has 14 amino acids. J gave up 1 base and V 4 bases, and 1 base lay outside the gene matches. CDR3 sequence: CAISATGGNTEAFF. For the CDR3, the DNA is TGTGCCATCAGTGCGACAGGGGGGAACACTGAAGCTTTCTTT.

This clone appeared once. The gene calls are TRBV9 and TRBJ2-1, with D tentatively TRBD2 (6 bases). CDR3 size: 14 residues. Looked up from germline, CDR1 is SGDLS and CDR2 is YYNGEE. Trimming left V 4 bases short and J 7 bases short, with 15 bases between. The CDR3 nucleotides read TGTGCCAGCAGCCCCTCTGCAGGGAGGAATGAGCAGTTCTTC. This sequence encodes CASSPSAGRNEQFF. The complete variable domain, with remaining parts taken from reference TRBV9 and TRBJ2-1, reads DSGVTQTPKHLITATGQRVTLRCSPRSGDLSVYWYQQSLDQGLQFLIQYYNGEERAKGNILERFSAQQFPDLHSELNLSSLELGDSALYFCASSPSAGRNEQFFGPGTRLTVL.

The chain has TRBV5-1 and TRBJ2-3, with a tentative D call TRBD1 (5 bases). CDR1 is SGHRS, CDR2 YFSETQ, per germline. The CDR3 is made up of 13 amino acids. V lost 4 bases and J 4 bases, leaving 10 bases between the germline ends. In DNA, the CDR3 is TGCGCCAGCAGCCCAGGGTTTTCAGATACGCAGTATTTT. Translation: CASSPGFSDTQYF.